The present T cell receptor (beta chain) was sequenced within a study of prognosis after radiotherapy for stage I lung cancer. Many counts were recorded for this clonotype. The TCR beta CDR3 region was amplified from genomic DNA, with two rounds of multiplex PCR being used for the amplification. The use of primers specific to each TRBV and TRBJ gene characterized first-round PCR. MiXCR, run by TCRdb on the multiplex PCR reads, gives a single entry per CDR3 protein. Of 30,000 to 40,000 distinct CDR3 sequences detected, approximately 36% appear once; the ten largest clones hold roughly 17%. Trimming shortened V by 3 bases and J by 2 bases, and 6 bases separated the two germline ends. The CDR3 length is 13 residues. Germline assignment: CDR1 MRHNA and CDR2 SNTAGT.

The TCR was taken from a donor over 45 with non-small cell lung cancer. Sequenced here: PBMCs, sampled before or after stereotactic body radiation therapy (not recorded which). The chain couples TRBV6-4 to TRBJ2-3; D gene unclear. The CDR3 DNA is TGTGCCAGCAGTGAGGCGCTCACAGATACGCAGTATTTT. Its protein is CASSEALTDTQYF.